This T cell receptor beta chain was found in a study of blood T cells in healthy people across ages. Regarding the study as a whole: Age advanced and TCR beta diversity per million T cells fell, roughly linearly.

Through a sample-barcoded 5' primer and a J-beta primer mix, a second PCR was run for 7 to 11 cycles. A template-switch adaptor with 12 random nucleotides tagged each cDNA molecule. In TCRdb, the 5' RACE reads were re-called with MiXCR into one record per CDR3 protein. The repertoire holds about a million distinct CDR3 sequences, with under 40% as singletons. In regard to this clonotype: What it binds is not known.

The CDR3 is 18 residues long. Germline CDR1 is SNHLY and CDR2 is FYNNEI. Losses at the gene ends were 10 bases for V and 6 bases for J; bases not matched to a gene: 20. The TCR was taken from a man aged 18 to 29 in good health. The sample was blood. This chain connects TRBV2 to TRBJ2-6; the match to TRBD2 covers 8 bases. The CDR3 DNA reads TGTGCCACACGCCGTTCGTGGCTAGCGGGCCGTTTGGCCAACGTCCTGACTTTC. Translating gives CATRRSWLAGRLANVLTF.